This T cell receptor beta chain was recorded in a study of T cell responses to AZD1222 COVID-19 vaccine. The data were produced by immunoSEQ multiplex PCR, yet TCRdb's version contains in-frame clones alone and is incomplete. The sample lists roughly 100,000 clones; roughly 91% were seen once. Between the trimmed V and J ends, which lost 3 bases and 6 bases, there was a span of 8 bases. The germline V gene has CDR1 DFQATT and CDR2 SNEGSKA (reference sequence). The CDR3 spans 11 residues. Regarding this clone: Its matching antigen is unknown.

Findings and limits, study-wide: Spike-specific TCR repertoires showed rising breadth and depth after two AZD1222 doses. Scientists sampled the repertoires only once the peak T cell response had passed. The donor group comprised mostly white British people and more females; the analysis possibly underestimated clonal diversity.

The V and J genes are TRBV20-1 and TRBJ1-1, with D uncertain. The clonotype was recovered from an adult in good health. The source material was peripheral blood, sampled on day 0 of AZD1222 vaccination. The CDR3 sequence: CSASKGAEAFF. The CDR3 nucleotides are TGCAGTGCTAGCAAGGGAGCTGAAGCTTTCTTT.